This is a list of T cell receptor beta chains from one sample in a study of blood T cell repertoires in COVID-19. The data were produced by immunoSEQ multiplex PCR, yet TCRdb's version contains in-frame clones alone and is incomplete. The profile shows over 150,000 clones, approximately 80% of them singletons. The material sequenced was peripheral blood. Receptor source: a woman aged 60-70 years with acute or convalescent COVID-19. Both conserved end residues are part of each CDR3. D genes are given only for firm matches. Clone size, where shown, is once, few, many, or a class for clones that have expanded.

>TRBV7-3|-|TRBJ2-5|-
CASSLSSSKTQYF
TGTGCCAGCAGCTTAAGTAGCTCCAAGACCCAGTACTTC
>TRBV7-2|-|TRBJ2-2|-
CASSLEVGGGGELFF
TGTGCCAGCAGCTTAGAGGTTGGAGGAGGCGGGGAGCTGTTTTTT
>TRBV10-1|-|TRBJ2-3|-
CASSQAERDGGTDTQYF
TGCGCCAGCAGCCAGGCGGAGAGGGATGGTGGCACAGATACGCAGTATTTT
>TRBV7-2|-|TRBJ1-2|-
CASSLGTDYGYTF
TGTGCCAGCAGCTTAGGGACAGACTATGGCTACACCTTC
>TRBV28|-|TRBJ2-4|-
CASSFQGTKNIQYF
TGTGCCAGCAGTTTTCAGGGAACCAAAAACATTCAGTACTTC
>TRBV19|once|TRBJ2-6|TRBD1
CASSSDRGLPGANVLTF
TGTGCCAGTAGTTCGGACAGGGGGCTCCCTGGGGCCAACGTCCTGACTTTC
>TRBV5-1|-|TRBJ1-3|-
CASSFAGQGGNTIYF
TGCGCCAGCAGCTTCGCCGGGCAGGGAGGAAACACCATATATTTT
>TRBV20-1|-|TRBJ2-2|TRBD2
CSASSGGTAVELFF
TGCAGTGCTAGTAGCGGGGGGACCGCCGTGGAGCTGTTTTTT
>TRBV7-2|-|TRBJ2-3|-
CASSLSFRGRVTDTQYF
TGTGCCAGCAGCTTATCATTTCGAGGCAGGGTCACAGATACGCAGTATTTT
>TRBV13|-|TRBJ2-1|-
CASSSRGGVLGDEQFF
TGTGCCAGCAGCTCAAGGGGCGGGGTCTTGGGGGATGAGCAGTTCTTC
>TRBV11-3|-|TRBJ2-7|-
CASSLRGDSYEQYF
TGTGCCAGCAGCTTACGCGGGGACTCCTACGAGCAGTACTTC
>TRBV29-1|-|TRBJ2-1|-
CSVVLYNEQFF
TGCAGCGTTGTTCTCTACAATGAGCAGTTCTTC
>TRBV4-1|-|TRBJ2-2|-
CASSTVVAGTGELFF
TGCGCCAGCAGCACCGTCGTGGCGGGCACCGGGGAGCTGTTTTTT
>TRBV2|-|TRBJ2-3|TRBD1
CASSGDSSSTDTQYF
TGTGCCAGCAGTGGGGACAGTTCTAGCACAGATACGCAGTATTTT
>TRBV28|-|TRBJ1-1|TRBD1
CASRTGITEAFF
TGTGCCAGTAGGACAGGGATCACTGAAGCTTTCTTT
>TRBV5-1|-|TRBJ2-5|TRBD2
CASSLSRGVETQYF
TGCGCCAGCAGCTTGAGTCGGGGGGTCGAGACCCAGTACTTC
>TRBV11-2|-|TRBJ1-2|TRBD1
CASSRTGVDGYGYTF
TGTGCCAGCAGCCGGACAGGGGTAGACGGCTATGGCTACACCTTC
>TRBV19|-|TRBJ1-2|TRBD1
CASSTRDRGGYTF
TGTGCCAGTAGTACCCGGGACAGGGGCGGCTACACCTTC
>TRBV6-5|few|TRBJ1-5|-
CASSPDGEGFQPQHF
TGTGCCAGCAGCCCCGACGGGGAGGGCTTCCAGCCCCAGCATTTT
>TRBV15|-|TRBJ2-1|-
CATSRGGGDEQFF
TGTGCCACCAGCAGAGGGGGCGGTGATGAGCAGTTCTTC
>TRBV21-1|-|TRBJ1-1|-
CASSAQGHPDTEAFF
TGTGCCAGCAGCGCTCAGGGACACCCGGACACTGAAGCTTTCTTT
>TRBV5-1|-|TRBJ1-2|-
CASSVDRANYGYTF
TGCGCCAGCAGCGTCGACAGAGCTAACTATGGCTACACCTTC
>TRBV15|-|TRBJ2-7|TRBD1
CATARDRAYEQYF
TGTGCCACCGCGCGGGACAGGGCCTACGAGCAGTACTTC
>TRBV30|-|TRBJ1-2|-
CAWSQGTSGGGYTF
TGTGCCTGGAGTCAGGGGACGTCTGGCGGCGGCTACACCTTC
>TRBV28|once|TRBJ2-3|TRBD1
CASSFAGNHRGLSTDTQYF
TGTGCCAGCAGTTTCGCGGGAAACCACAGGGGGCTTAGCACAGATACGCAGTATTTT
>TRBV30|-|TRBJ1-5|TRBD1
CAWRAGDSSYSNQPQHF
TGTGCCTGGAGGGCAGGGGACAGCTCCTATAGCAATCAGCCCCAGCATTTT
>TRBV5-4|-|TRBJ1-1|-
CASSFGGFGEAFF
TGTGCCAGCAGCTTCGGGGGGTTCGGAGAAGCTTTCTTT
>TRBV7-9|-|TRBJ2-7|-
CASSHLAAAYEQYF
TGTGCCAGCAGCCATCTAGCAGCAGCCTACGAGCAGTACTTC
>TRBV5-1|once|TRBJ1-2|TRBD1
CASSQGTGYGYTF
TGCGCCAGCAGCCAAGGGACAGGGTATGGCTACACCTTC
>TRBV7-2|-|TRBJ2-2|TRBD2
CASSFSSGGAKTGELFF
TGTGCCAGCAGCTTCTCTAGCGGGGGGGCTAAAACCGGGGAGCTGTTTTTT
>TRBV10-1|-|TRBJ2-7|-
CASSDSRAPYEQYF
TGCGCCAGCAGTGATTCGCGGGCCCCCTACGAGCAGTACTTC
>TRBV5-1|-|TRBJ2-7|-
CASSLGGPYEQYF
TGCGCCAGCAGCTTGGGGGGCCCCTACGAGCAGTACTTC
>TRBV3-1/TRBV3-2|-|TRBJ2-3|TRBD2
CASSPSWTSGADTQYF
TGTGCCAGCAGCCCATCTTGGACTAGCGGGGCAGATACGCAGTATTTT
>TRBV6-5|-|TRBJ1-2|TRBD1
CASSFSFPGQGSGYTF
TGTGCCAGCAGTTTTTCCTTTCCGGGACAGGGAAGTGGCTACACCTTC
>TRBV4-1|-|TRBJ2-1|-
CASSHRGGVNYNEQFF
TGCGCCAGCAGCCATCGAGGGGGAGTAAACTACAATGAGCAGTTCTTC
>TRBV5-1|-|TRBJ1-5|-
CASSLSSRLSNQPQHF
TGCGCCAGCAGCTTGTCTTCCAGACTTAGCAATCAGCCCCAGCATTTT
>TRBV4-1|-|TRBJ2-5|-
CASSQDGAGETQYF
TGCGCCAGCAGCCAGGATGGGGCGGGGGAGACCCAGTACTTC
>TRBV6-5|-|TRBJ1-2|TRBD1
CASSYRDRGSRGYTF
TGTGCCAGCAGTTACAGGGACAGGGGGAGTCGTGGCTACACCTTC
>TRBV7-9|-|TRBJ2-7|TRBD2
CASSPGTSGGARIEQYF
TGTGCCAGCAGCCCCGGGACTAGCGGGGGGGCCCGTATCGAGCAGTACTTC
>TRBV9|-|TRBJ1-5|TRBD1
CASSSGTVTQPQHF
TGTGCCAGCAGCTCTGGGACAGTGACTCAGCCCCAGCATTTT
>TRBV6-6|-|TRBJ1-5|-
CAAAEGGPQHF
TGTGCCGCAGCGGAGGGAGGACCCCAGCATTTT
>TRBV7-2|-|TRBJ2-5|-
CASSPKYGRETQYF
TGTGCCAGCAGCCCCAAATATGGTCGGGAGACCCAGTACTTC
>TRBV11-2|-|TRBJ2-2|-
CATQSEKLDTGELFF
TGTGCCACCCAGTCGGAGAAGTTGGACACCGGGGAGCTGTTTTTT
>TRBV6-5|-|TRBJ1-5|-
CASSTGRTGQPQHF
TGTGCCAGCAGTACGGGCAGGACGGGACAGCCCCAGCATTTT
>TRBV5-1|-|TRBJ1-4|-
CASRPGVTNEKLFF
TGCGCCAGCAGACCAGGGGTTACTAATGAAAAACTGTTTTTT
>TRBV19|-|TRBJ2-7|TRBD1
CASSWTGSSYEQYF
TGTGCCAGTAGTTGGACAGGGAGCTCCTACGAGCAGTACTTC
>TRBV18|-|TRBJ1-3|-
CASSPSEGSSGNTIYF
TGTGCCAGCTCACCAAGCGAGGGCAGCTCTGGAAACACCATATATTTT
>TRBV5-1|-|TRBJ2-2|TRBD1
CASSSDRVNTGELFF
TGCGCCAGCAGCTCGGACAGGGTTAACACCGGGGAGCTGTTTTTT
>TRBV10-1|-|TRBJ2-1|-
CASSEWGDEQFF
TGCGCCAGCAGTGAGTGGGGGGATGAGCAGTTCTTC
>TRBV4-1|-|TRBJ1-5|-
CASSPQRMRSGNQPQHF
TGCGCCAGCAGCCCACAAAGAATGCGCAGCGGCAATCAGCCCCAGCATTTT
>TRBV18|-|TRBJ1-5|TRBD1
CASSPTGGNQPQHF
TGTGCCAGCTCGCCAACAGGGGGCAATCAGCCCCAGCATTTT
>TRBV5-1|once|TRBJ1-1|TRBD1
CASSLPGQGGTEAFF
TGCGCCAGCAGCTTACCGGGACAGGGGGGCACTGAAGCTTTCTTT
>TRBV4-3|-|TRBJ2-2|TRBD1
CASSQEVLGTGIRDTGELFF
TGCGCCAGCAGCCAAGAGGTGCTCGGGACAGGGATTCGCGACACCGGGGAGCTGTTTTTT
>TRBV4-3|-|TRBJ1-5|-
CASSQVRGLGQPQHF
TGCGCCAGCAGCCAAGTAAGAGGGCTCGGGCAGCCCCAGCATTTT
>TRBV9|-|TRBJ1-2|-
CASSVDEQPAGGYTF
TGTGCCAGCAGCGTAGATGAACAGCCCGCGGGGGGCTACACCTTC
>TRBV5-4|-|TRBJ2-5|-
CASSSPPGETQYF
TGTGCCAGCAGCTCACCACCGGGGGAGACCCAGTACTTC
>TRBV6-2/TRBV6-3|-|TRBJ2-7|-
CASSLVAREQYF
TGTGCCAGCAGTTTGGTAGCGCGGGAGCAGTACTTC
>TRBV18|-|TRBJ1-3|-
CASSRDSDLSGNTIYF
TGTGCCAGCTCGCGCGACTCAGATTTGTCTGGAAACACCATATATTTT